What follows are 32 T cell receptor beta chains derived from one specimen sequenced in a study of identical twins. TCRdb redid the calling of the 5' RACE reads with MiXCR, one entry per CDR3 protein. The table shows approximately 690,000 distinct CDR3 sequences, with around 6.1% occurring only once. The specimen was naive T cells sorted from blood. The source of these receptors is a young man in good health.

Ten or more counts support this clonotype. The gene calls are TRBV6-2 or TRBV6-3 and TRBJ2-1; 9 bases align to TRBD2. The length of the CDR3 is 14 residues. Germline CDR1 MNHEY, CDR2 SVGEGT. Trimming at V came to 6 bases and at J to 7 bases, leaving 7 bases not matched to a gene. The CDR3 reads CASRISGSNNEQFF. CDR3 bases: TGTGCCAGCAGGATTAGCGGGAGTAATAATGAGCAGTTCTTC.

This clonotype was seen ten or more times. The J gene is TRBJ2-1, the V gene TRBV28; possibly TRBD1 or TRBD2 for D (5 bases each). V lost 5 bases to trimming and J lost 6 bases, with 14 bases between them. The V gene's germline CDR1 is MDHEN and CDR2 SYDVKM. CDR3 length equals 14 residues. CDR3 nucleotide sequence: TGTGCCAGCAGTCCACCCGGGACCTTCAATGAGCAGTTCTTC. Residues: CASSPPGTFNEQFF.

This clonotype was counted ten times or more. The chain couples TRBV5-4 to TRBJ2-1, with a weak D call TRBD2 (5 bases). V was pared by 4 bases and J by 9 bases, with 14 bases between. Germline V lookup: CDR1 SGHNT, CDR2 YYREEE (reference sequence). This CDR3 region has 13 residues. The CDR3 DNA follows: TGTGCCAGCAGCAGAAGCGGATTTTTTGAGCAGTTCTTC. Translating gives CASSRSGFFEQFF.

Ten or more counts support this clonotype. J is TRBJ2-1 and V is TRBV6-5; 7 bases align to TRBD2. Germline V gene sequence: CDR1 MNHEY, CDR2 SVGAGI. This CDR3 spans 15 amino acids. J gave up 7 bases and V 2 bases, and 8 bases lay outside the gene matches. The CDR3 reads CASSYEAASGNEQFF. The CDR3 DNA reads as TGTGCCAGCAGTTACGAGGCGGCTAGCGGTAATGAGCAGTTCTTC.

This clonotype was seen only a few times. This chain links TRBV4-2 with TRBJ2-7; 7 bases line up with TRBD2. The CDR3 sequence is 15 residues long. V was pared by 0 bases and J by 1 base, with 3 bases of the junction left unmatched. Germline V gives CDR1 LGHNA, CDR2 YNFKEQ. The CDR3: CASSQERTSSYEQYF. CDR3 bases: TGTGCCAGCAGCCAAGAACGGACTAGTTCCTACGAGCAGTACTTC.

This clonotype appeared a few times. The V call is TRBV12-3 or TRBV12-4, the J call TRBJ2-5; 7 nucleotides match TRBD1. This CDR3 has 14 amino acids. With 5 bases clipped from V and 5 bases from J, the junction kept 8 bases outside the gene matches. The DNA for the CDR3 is TGTGCCAGCAGTACAGGGGACACCTCGGAGACCCAGTACTTC. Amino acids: CASSTGDTSETQYF.

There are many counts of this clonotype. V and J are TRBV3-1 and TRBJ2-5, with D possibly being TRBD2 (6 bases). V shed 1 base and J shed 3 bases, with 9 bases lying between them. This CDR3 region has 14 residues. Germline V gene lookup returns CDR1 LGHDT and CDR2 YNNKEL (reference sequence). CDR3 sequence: CASSQGTTKETQYF. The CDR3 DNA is TGTGCCAGCAGCCAAGGGACTACTAAAGAGACCCAGTACTTC.

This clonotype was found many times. The CDR3 DNA follows: TGTGCCACCAGCTTAAGCGGTTCCTACGAGCAGTACGTC. It is translated as CATSLSGSYEQYV. The chain carries TRBV15 and TRBJ2-7, with D possibly matching TRBD2 (5 bases). The ends were cut back, 5 bases at V and 1 base at J, with 9 bases in the middle. Looked up from germline, CDR1 is LNHNV and CDR2 is YYDKDF (reference sequence). The length of the CDR3 is 13 residues.

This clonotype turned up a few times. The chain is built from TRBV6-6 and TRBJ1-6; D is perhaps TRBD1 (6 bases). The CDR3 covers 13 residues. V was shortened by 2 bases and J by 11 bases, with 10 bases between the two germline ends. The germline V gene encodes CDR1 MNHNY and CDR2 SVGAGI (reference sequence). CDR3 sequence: CASSYLTGPPLHF. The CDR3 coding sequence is TGTGCCAGCAGTTACCTGACAGGTCCACCCCTCCACTTT.

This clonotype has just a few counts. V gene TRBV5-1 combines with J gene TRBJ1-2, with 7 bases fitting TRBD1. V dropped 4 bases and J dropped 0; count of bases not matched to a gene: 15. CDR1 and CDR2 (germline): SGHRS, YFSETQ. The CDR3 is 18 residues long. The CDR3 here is CASSPTTGVFLANYGYTF. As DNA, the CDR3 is TGCGCCAGCAGCCCGACCACAGGGGTCTTCCTAGCTAACTATGGCTACACCTTC.

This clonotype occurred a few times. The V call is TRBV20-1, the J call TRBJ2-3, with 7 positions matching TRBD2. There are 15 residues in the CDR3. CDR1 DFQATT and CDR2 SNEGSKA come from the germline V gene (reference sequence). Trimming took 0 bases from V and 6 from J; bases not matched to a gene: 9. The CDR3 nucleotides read TGCAGTGCTAGAGATTTGGGGGGGAGTGAGGATACGCAGTATTTT. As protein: CSARDLGGSEDTQYF.

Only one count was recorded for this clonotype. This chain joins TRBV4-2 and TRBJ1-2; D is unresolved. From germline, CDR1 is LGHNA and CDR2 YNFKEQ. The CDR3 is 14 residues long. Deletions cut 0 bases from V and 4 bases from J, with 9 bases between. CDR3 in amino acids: CASSQEGPIYGYTF. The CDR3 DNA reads TGTGCCAGCAGCCAAGAGGGCCCAATCTATGGCTACACCTTC.

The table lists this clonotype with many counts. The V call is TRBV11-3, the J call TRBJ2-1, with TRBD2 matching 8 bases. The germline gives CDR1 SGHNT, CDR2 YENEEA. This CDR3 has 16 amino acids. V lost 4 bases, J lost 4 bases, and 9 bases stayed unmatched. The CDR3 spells CASSSEAGVGYNEQFF. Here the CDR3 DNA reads TGTGCCAGCAGCTCCGAAGCGGGAGTGGGATACAATGAGCAGTTCTTC.

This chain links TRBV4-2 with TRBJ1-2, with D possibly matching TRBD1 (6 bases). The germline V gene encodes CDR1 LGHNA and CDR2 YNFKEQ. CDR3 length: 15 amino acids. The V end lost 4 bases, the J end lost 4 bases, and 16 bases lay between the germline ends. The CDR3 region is CASSLDGTPAYGYTF. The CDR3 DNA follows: TGTGCCAGCAGCCTGGACGGGACACCTGCCTATGGCTACACCTTC.

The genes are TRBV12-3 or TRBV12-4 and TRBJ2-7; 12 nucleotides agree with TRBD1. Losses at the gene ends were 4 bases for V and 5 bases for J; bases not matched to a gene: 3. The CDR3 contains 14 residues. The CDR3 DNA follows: TGTGCCAGCAGTTGGGACAGGGGGCTCGACGAGCAGTACTTC. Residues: CASSWDRGLDEQYF.

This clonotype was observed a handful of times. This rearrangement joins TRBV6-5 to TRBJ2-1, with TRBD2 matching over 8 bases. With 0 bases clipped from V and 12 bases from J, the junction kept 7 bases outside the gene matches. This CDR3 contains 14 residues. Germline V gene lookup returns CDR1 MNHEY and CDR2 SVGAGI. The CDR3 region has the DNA TGTGCCAGCAGTTACTCAGGGGCTAGCGGGTCGCAGTTCTTC. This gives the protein CASSYSGASGSQFF.

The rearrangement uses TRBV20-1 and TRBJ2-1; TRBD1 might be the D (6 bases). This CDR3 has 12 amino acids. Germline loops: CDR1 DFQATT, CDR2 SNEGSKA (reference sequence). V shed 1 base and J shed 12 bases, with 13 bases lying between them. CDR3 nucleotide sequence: TGCAGTGCTAGAGGGGTGCCCAGGGGGCAGTTCTTC. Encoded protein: CSARGVPRGQFF.

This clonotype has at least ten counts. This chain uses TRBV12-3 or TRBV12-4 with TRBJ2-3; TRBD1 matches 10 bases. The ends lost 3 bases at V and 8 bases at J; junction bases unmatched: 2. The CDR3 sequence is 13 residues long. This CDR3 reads CASSFGQGGTQYF. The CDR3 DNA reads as TGTGCCAGCAGTTTTGGACAGGGGGGTACGCAGTATTTT.

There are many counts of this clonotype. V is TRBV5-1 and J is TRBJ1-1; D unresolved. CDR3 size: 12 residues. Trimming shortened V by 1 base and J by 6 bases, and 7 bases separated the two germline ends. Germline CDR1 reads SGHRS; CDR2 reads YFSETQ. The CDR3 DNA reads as TGCGCCAGCAGCTTGTGGGGAGCTGAAGCTTTCTTT. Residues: CASSLWGAEAFF.

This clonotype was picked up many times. DNA of the CDR3: TGTGCCAGCAGCTTACAGTTCCGCCCGACTGAAGCTTTCTTT. Its protein is CASSLQFRPTEAFF. The chain has TRBV7-9 and TRBJ1-1; D remains ambiguous. This CDR3 has 14 residues. CDR1 is SEHNR, CDR2 FQNEAQ, per germline (reference sequence). V lost 2 bases and J 5 bases, leaving 12 bases between the germline ends.

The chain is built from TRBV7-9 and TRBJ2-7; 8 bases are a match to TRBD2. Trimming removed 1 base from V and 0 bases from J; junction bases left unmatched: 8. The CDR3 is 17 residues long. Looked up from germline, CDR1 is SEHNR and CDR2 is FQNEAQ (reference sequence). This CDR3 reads CASSLEELAESSYEQYF. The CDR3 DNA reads TGTGCCAGCAGCTTAGAAGAACTAGCGGAAAGCTCCTACGAGCAGTACTTC.

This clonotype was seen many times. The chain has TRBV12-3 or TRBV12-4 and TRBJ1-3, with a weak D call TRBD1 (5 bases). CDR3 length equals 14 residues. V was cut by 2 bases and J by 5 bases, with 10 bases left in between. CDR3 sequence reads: CASSLPRQRNTIYF. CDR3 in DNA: TGTGCCAGCAGTTTACCCCGACAGAGAAACACCATATATTTT.

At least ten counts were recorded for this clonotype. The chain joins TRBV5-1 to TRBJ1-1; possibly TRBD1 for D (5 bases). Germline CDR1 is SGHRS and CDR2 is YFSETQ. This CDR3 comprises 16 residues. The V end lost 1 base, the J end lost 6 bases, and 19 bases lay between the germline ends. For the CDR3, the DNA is TGCGCCAGCAGCTTGACAGGCAGCCTAGGAACGGCTGAAGCTTTCTTT. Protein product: CASSLTGSLGTAEAFF.

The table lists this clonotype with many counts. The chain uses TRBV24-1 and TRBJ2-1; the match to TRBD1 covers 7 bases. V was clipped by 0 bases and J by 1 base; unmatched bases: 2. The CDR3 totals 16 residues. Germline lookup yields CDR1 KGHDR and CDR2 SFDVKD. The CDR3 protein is CATSDLRTGSYNEQFF. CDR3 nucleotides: TGTGCCACCAGTGATTTGAGGACAGGTTCCTACAATGAGCAGTTCTTC.

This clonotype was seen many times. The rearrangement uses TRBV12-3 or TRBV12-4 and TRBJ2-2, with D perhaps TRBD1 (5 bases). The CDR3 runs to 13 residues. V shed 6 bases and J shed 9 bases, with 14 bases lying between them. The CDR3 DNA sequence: TGTGCCAGCAGGCGACAGCTCCGCCGGGAGCTGTTTTTT. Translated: CASRRQLRRELFF.

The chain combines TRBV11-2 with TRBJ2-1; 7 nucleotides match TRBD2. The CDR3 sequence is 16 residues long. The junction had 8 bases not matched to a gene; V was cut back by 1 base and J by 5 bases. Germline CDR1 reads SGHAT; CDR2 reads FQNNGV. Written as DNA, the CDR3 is TGTGCCAGCAGCTTAGCAGCTAGCGGCCTACACAATGAGCAGTTCTTC. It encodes CASSLAASGLHNEQFF.

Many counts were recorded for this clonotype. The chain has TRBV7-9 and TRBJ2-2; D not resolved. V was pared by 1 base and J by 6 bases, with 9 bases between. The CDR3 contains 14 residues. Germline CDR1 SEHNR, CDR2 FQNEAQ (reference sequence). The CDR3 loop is CASSLGPTAGELFF. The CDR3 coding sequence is TGTGCCAGCAGCTTAGGGCCTACAGCCGGGGAGCTGTTTTTT.

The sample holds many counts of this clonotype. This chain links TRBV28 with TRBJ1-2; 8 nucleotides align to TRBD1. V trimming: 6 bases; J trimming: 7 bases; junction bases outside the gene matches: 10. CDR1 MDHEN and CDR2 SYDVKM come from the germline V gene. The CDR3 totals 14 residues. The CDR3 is CASRVTGAPFGYTF. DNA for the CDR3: TGTGCCAGCAGGGTGACAGGGGCCCCGTTTGGCTACACCTTC.

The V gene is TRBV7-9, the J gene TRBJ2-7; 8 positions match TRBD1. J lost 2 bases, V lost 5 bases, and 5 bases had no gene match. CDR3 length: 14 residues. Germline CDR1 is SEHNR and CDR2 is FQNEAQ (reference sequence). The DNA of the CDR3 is TGTGCCAGCAGCACGGGACAGGCCGCCTACGAGCAGTACTTC. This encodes CASSTGQAAYEQYF.

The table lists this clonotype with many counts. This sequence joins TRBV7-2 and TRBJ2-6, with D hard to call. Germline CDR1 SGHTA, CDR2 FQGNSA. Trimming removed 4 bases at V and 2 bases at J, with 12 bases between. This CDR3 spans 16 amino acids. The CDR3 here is CASSSFLPAGANVLTF. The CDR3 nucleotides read TGTGCCAGCAGCTCCTTTTTGCCTGCTGGGGCCAACGTCCTGACTTTC.

CDR3 sequence reads: CASSKVRNEQFF. The CDR3 nucleotides are TGTGCCAGCAGCAAGGTGCGCAATGAGCAGTTCTTC. The chain uses TRBV7-9 and TRBJ2-1; D ambiguous. CDR3 length equals 12 residues. Trimming shortened V by 5 bases and J by 6 bases, and 8 bases separated the two germline ends. The germline gives CDR1 SEHNR, CDR2 FQNEAQ (reference sequence).

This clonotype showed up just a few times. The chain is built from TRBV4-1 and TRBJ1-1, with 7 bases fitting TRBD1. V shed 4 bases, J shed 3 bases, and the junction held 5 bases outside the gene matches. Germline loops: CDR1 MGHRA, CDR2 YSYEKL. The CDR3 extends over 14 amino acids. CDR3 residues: CASSLGQEHTEAFF. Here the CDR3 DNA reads TGCGCCAGCAGCCTTGGACAGGAGCACACTGAAGCTTTCTTT.